Below, 11 T cell receptor beta chains from the same sample are listed, as sequenced in a study of shared clonotypes between healthy human individuals. This table comes from immunoSEQ multiplex PCR, and its TCRdb copy is limited to in-frame clones, with some not included. Of about 2 million clones in the sample, 85% to 95% were seen once. The source material was naive CD4+ T cells sorted from blood. Subset indicated: CD45RA+ positively selected. All receptors derive from a man aged 18 to 29 in good health.

CDR3 in amino acids: CASSRAPGRPNEKLFF. The DNA for the CDR3 is TGCGCCAGCAGTCGAGCTCCGGGACGGCCTAATGAAAAACTGTTTTTT. V and J are TRBV5-1 and TRBJ1-4, with TRBD1 as a possible D gene (5 bases). CDR3 size: 16 residues. Per germline, CDR1 SGHRS and CDR2 YFSETQ. Trimming took off 5 bases at V and 3 bases at J, with 17 bases between the two ends. Drawing the rest from reference TRBV5-1 and TRBJ1-4, the complete variable domain is KAGVTQTPRYLIKTRGQQVTLSCSPISGHRSVSWYQQTPGQGLQFLFEYFSETQRNKGNFPGRFSGRQFSNSRSEMNVSTLELGDSALYLCASSRAPGRPNEKLFFGSGTQLSVL.

Turning to this clone: At the DNA level, this CDR3 is encoded by other sequences in the same sample as well. V gene TRBV5-4 combines with J gene TRBJ2-3, with TRBD1 identical over 11 bases. The CDR3 consists of 15 residues. Germline CDR1 reads SGHNT; CDR2 reads YYREEE (reference sequence). V trimming: 3 bases; J trimming: 3 bases; junction bases outside the gene matches: 3. Here the CDR3 DNA reads TGTGCCAGCAGCTGGGGACAGGGGGGGACAGATACGCAGTATTTT. It yields the protein CASSWGQGGTDTQYF.

The V and J genes are TRBV5-1 and TRBJ1-4; D is unclear. CDR1 and CDR2 from the germline V gene are SGHRS and YFSETQ. The CDR3 consists of 13 residues. Trimming removed 4 bases at V and 8 bases at J, with 12 bases between. CDR3 amino acids: CASSPRTLEKLFF. CDR3 sequence (DNA): TGCGCCAGCAGCCCGCGAACTTTGGAAAAACTGTTTTTT.

The V and J genes are TRBV6-5 and TRBJ2-3; 7 positions agree with TRBD1. The CDR3 loop spans 15 amino acids. Germline-derived CDR1 and CDR2 are MNHEY and SVGAGI. This CDR3 is CAASPRGPATDTQYF. In DNA, the CDR3 is TGTGCAGCTAGTCCGAGGGGGCCGGCGACAGATACGCAGTATTTT.

The DNA for the CDR3 is TGTGCCAGCAGCCTAGTCCGGGGTCCTCAGCCCCAGCATTTT. Its translation: CASSLVRGPQPQHF. V gene TRBV7-2 combines with J gene TRBJ1-5; D call uncertain. The CDR3 totals 14 residues. Trimming stripped 5 bases from V and 6 bases from J, with 14 bases between. Germline V CDR1 and CDR2: SGHTA, FQGNSA.

The V call is TRBV7-9, the J call TRBJ2-1; D is ambiguous. There are 11 residues in the CDR3. Germline V gene lookup returns CDR1 SEHNR and CDR2 FQNEAQ (reference sequence). Trimming took off 1 base at V and 9 bases at J, with 4 bases between the two ends. CDR3 in amino acids: CASSLDVEQFF. In DNA, the CDR3 is TGTGCCAGCAGCTTAGATGTTGAGCAGTTCTTC.

The chain couples TRBV5-6 to TRBJ2-5, with D possibly called TRBD1 or TRBD2 (8 bases each). V lost 3 bases, J lost 2 bases, and 23 bases lay in between. The germline V gene has CDR1 SGHDT and CDR2 YYEEEE. CDR3 length: 18 amino acids. The chain's CDR3 is CASSSKTGASGWQETQYF. DNA of the CDR3: TGTGCCAGCAGCTCCAAGACAGGGGCTAGCGGGTGGCAAGAGACCCAGTACTTC.

As for this clone: This CDR3 is also generated by other DNA sequences in the sample. The V gene is TRBV6-1, the J gene TRBJ2-7, with D uncertain. This CDR3 has 11 amino acids. V lost 3 bases to trimming and J lost 3 bases, with 3 bases between them. From germline, CDR1 is MNHNS and CDR2 SASEGT. The CDR3 DNA sequence: TGTGCCAGCAGTGACGACTACGAGCAGTACTTC. Its protein is CASSDDYEQYF.

In regard to this clone: The same CDR3 arises from other DNA sequences in this sample as well. The chain has TRBV30 and TRBJ1-1; maybe TRBD1 (6 bases). The CDR3 is 13 amino acids. V lost 1 base and J 2 bases, leaving 8 bases between the germline ends. Germline lookup yields CDR1 GTSNPN and CDR2 SVGIG (reference sequence). The CDR3 region is CAWSAGHNTEAFF. Here the CDR3 DNA reads TGTGCCTGGAGTGCGGGACACAACACTGAAGCTTTCTTT.

This clone was observed a single time. At one end, the junction sequence differs from germline, possibly due to a read error. J is TRBJ1-3 and V is TRBV7-2; D possibly corresponds to TRBD1 (5 bases). CDR3 size: 14 residues. Per the germline V gene, CDR1 is SGHTA and CDR2 is FQGNSA. The CDR3 loop is CASSLGQLGSTIYF. The CDR3 DNA reads as TGTGCCAGCAGCTTAGGACAGCTCGGAAGCACCATATATTTT.

The rearrangement joins TRBV2 to TRBJ1-6; 7 nucleotides agree with TRBD1. Trimming removed 10 bases from V and 6 bases from J; junction bases left unmatched: 12. The CDR3 is 15 residues long. Looked up from germline, CDR1 is SNHLY and CDR2 is FYNNEI. CDR3 loop: CATIPGGIGNSPLHF. CDR3 bases: TGTGCCACCATCCCAGGGGGTATAGGTAATTCACCCCTCCACTTT.